This T cell receptor beta chain was documented in a study of blood T cell repertoires in COVID-19 (TCRdb year 2020). Context from the whole study: Samples covering the acute and convalescent phases of COVID-19 were provided by collaborators in the United States, Italy and Spain. The prospective study material was composed of cDNA or gDNA derived from T cells, B-cell-depleted T cells, or PBMCs. The dataset comprised deeply sampled blood TCRbeta repertoires from subjects exposed to, actively infected with, or recovered from COVID-19. A freely available public database, intended as a resource for researchers studying the immune response to SARS-CoV-2, is where the repertoires were released. Samples came from the ongoing ImmuneRACE study (first 160 participants) plus 1,254 subjects from 6 global collaborators. The sample metadata nearly always contained a de-identified subject ID, COVID-19 status, age in years and sex. Where available, HLA class I and class II types were taken from metadata supplied by the sample provider and were not determined by assay-based typing. Overall results and qualifications from the work: The amount of clinical and demographic metadata varied by source and participant and was provided uncurated.

TCRbeta CDR3 regions were amplified from genomic DNA using the immunoSEQ Assay, a bias-controlled multiplex PCR. Regarding the original processing steps: Within the assay, amplification of reference gene primers was used to estimate how many nucleated cells each sample contained. To quantify the absolute abundance of each unique TCRbeta CDR3 rearrangement, sequence reads were collapsed and filtered. For each sample, productive Simpson clonality was calculated by taking the square root of Simpson's diversity index across productive rearrangements. TCRdb re-hosts the immuneACCESS table, in-frame sequences only. Its copies lack some clones; in the studies checked, an unresolved V gene accounts for under half of them, and the cause for the rest is not known. V and J calls and clone size are as listed in that table; D and trimming were resolved from the DNA. For this sample the table gives over 100,000 clones, of which more than 75% were detected only once. The ten top clones hold 1.1% to 1.5% of the sample.

Concerning this clone itself: It lacks a known antigen. No base qualities exist here, and no much larger clone lies one base off it.

The CDR3 contains 16 residues, cysteine and phenylalanine counted. Kept here is only the CDR3 DNA, which spans 48 bases and is read in frame from base 1. V is pared back by 3 bases and J by 0 bases, with 14 bases lying between the germline termini. Taken from the germline V gene, the CDR1 and CDR2 loops are MDHEN and SYDVKM. Whole blood was collected in K2EDTA tubes by collaborating institutions according to the institutions' own protocols. Collaborator samples were shipped for TCRbeta analysis as frozen whole blood, isolated PBMCs, or DNA extracted from either sample type. This TCR was sampled from a man aged 35-49 years with acute or convalescent COVID-19. Sequencing used peripheral blood. The receptor chain draws on TRBV28 and TRBJ1-1, with an unclear D gene assignment. The DNA is TGTGCCAGCAGTTTGTTCCCCCCCAGGATGAACACTGAAGCTTTCTTT. Translated, it gives CASSLFPPRMNTEAFF.